These 10 T cell receptor beta chains were sequenced from one sample in a study of blood T cell repertoires in COVID-19. Generated by immunoSEQ multiplex PCR, the TCRdb table keeps only in-frame clones and is missing some. The sample records about 44,000 clones, around nine tenths being singletons. Material for sequencing was peripheral blood. The receptors originated from a woman between 40 and 55 years old with acute or convalescent COVID-19.

J is TRBJ2-1 and V is TRBV7-9; possibly TRBD2 for D (7 bases). The CDR3 totals 15 residues. V lost 7 bases to trimming and J lost 2 bases, with 15 bases between them. Germline-derived CDR1 and CDR2 are SEHNR and FQNEAQ (reference sequence). Written as DNA, the CDR3 is TGTGCCAGCACCCTCGGGGGGCCCCCCTACAATGAGCAGTTCTTC. Translation gives CASTLGGPPYNEQFF.

The chain employs TRBV5-1 and TRBJ2-6, with D perhaps TRBD1 (6 bases). The CDR3 covers 17 residues. Per the germline V gene, CDR1 is SGHRS and CDR2 is YFSETQ. Trimming left V 3 bases short and J 0 bases short, with 13 bases between. The CDR3 spells CASSSGDQLSGANVLTF. The CDR3 bases are TGCGCCAGCAGCTCAGGGGACCAACTCTCTGGGGCCAACGTCCTGACTTTC.

The genes are TRBV7-8 and TRBJ2-2; 7 bases map to TRBD1. The CDR3 is made up of 18 amino acids. Germline values: CDR1 SGHVS, CDR2 FQNEAQ. V gave up 5 bases and J gave up 1 base; unmatched junction bases: 13. CDR3 sequence (DNA): TGTGCCAGCAGCCGCCTAGCTCGACAGGGTGGGAACACCGGGGAGCTGTTTTTT. Translated: CASSRLARQGGNTGELFF.

The chain couples TRBV6-5 to TRBJ2-3, with 9 bases lining up with TRBD2. The CDR3 runs 15 residues. Germline V gene lookup returns CDR1 MNHEY and CDR2 SVGAGI. Trimming took 6 bases from V and 3 from J; bases not matched to a gene: 7. For the CDR3, the DNA is TGTGCCAGCAGAACAGCGGGAGGCGGGACAGATACGCAGTATTTT. Protein sequence: CASRTAGGGTDTQYF.

This chain joins TRBV27 and TRBJ1-6; D is possibly TRBD1 (6 bases). Per the germline V gene, CDR1 is MNHEY and CDR2 is SMNVEV (reference sequence). The CDR3 covers 13 residues. Trimming cost V 3 bases and J 13 bases, with 13 bases left between them. CDR3 in amino acids: CASSFLTGPPLHF. Written as DNA, the CDR3 is TGTGCCAGCAGTTTCCTGACAGGCCCCCCCCTCCACTTT.

The J gene is TRBJ2-7, the V gene TRBV27, with TRBD2 matching 11 bases. With V trimmed by 3 bases and J by 7 bases, 8 bases remained unmatched. Germline CDR1 and CDR2: MNHEY and SMNVEV (reference sequence). The CDR3 length is 15 residues. The CDR3 region has the DNA TGTGCCAGCAGTTTTATGACTAGCGGGATGGGAGAGCAGTACTTC. This translates into CASSFMTSGMGEQYF.

The sample holds a few counts of this clone. This chain joins TRBV4-1 and TRBJ1-6; D gene ambiguous. Trimming stripped 6 bases from V and 5 bases from J, with 17 bases between. The CDR3 totals 16 residues. The germline CDR1 and CDR2 sequences are MGHRA and YSYEKL. CDR3 sequence (DNA): TGCGCCAGCAGACTCGGGGAGGCAGATAATAATTCACCCCTCCACTTT. Its translation is CASRLGEADNNSPLHF.

The CDR3 DNA follows: TGTGCCAGCAGCCAAGGACTAGCGGGAGCCTCCGAGCAGTACTTC. It codes for CASSQGLAGASEQYF. The chain has TRBV7-9 and TRBJ2-7, with 13 positions matching TRBD2. V was pared by 5 bases and J by 6 bases, with 7 bases of the junction left unmatched. The CDR3 runs to 15 residues. From germline, CDR1 is SEHNR and CDR2 FQNEAQ (reference sequence).

The chain uses TRBV3-1 (or the pseudogene TRBV3-2) and TRBJ1-5, with TRBD1 matching over 8 bases. The germline CDR1 and CDR2 sequences are LGHDT and YNNKEL (reference sequence). The CDR3 consists of 16 residues. Trimming cost V 1 base and J 3 bases; bases outside gene matches: 5. CDR3 protein: CASSQGQGRNNQPQHF. CDR3 nucleotide sequence: TGTGCCAGCAGCCAAGGACAGGGGAGGAACAATCAGCCCCAGCATTTT.

This rearrangement joins TRBV23-1 to TRBJ2-3, with 13 bases aligning to TRBD2. TRBV23-1 is an ORF; its function is uncertain. The CDR3 is 18 amino acids. V lost 4 bases and J lost 8; bases outside the gene matches: 15. CDR3 DNA sequence: TGCGCCAGCAGTCCCCCGTGGGGGACTAGCGGGACGGGAAGTACGCAGTATTTT. It encodes CASSPPWGTSGTGSTQYF.